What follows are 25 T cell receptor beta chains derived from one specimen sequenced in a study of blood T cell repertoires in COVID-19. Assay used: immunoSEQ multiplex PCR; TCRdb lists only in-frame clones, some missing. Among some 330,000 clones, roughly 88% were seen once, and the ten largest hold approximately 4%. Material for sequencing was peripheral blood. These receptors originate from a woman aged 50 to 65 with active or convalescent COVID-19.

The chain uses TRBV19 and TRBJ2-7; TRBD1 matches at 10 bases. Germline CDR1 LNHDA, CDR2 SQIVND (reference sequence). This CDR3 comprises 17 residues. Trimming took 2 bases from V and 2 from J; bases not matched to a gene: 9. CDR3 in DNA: TGTGCCAGTAGTATAAAGCCCGACAGGGGGCTTACCTACGAGCAGTACTTC. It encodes CASSIKPDRGLTYEQYF.

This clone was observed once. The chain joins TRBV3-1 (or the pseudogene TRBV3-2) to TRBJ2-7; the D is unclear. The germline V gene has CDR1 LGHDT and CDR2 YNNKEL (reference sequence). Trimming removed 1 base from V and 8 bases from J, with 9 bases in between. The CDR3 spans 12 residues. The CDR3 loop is CASSQVGRQQYF. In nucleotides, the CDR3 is TGTGCCAGCAGCCAAGTGGGCAGGCAGCAGTACTTC.

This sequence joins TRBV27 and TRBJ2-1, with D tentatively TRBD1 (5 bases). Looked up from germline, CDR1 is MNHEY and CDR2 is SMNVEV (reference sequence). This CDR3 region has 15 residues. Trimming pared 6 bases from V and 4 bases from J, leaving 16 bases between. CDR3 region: CASSGVGATYNEQFF. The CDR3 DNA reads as TGTGCCAGCAGCGGCGTAGGGGCCACTTACAATGAGCAGTTCTTC.

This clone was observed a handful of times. DNA of the CDR3: TGTGCCAGCAGCCAAGTCGCGGGGGAGAGTGGCTACACCTTC. Its translation: CASSQVAGESGYTF. The chain couples TRBV3-1 (or the pseudogene TRBV3-2) to TRBJ1-2; a weak D match, TRBD1 (5 bases). V lost 1 base and J lost 7, with 13 bases in between. Germline V gene sequence: CDR1 LGHDT, CDR2 YNNKEL (reference sequence). The CDR3 contains 14 residues.

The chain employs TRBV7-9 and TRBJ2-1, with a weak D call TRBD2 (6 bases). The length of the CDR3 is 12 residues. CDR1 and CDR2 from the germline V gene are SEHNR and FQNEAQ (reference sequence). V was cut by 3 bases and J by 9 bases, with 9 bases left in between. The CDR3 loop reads CASSFAGTEQFF. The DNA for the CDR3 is TGTGCCAGCAGCTTTGCGGGGACTGAGCAGTTCTTC.

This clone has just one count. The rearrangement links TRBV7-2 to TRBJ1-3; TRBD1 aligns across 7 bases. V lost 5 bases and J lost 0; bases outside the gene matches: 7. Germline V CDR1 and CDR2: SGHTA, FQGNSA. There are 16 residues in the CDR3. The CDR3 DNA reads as TGTGCCAGCAGCGGACCGACAGGGTCCTCTGGAAACACCATATATTTT. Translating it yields CASSGPTGSSGNTIYF.

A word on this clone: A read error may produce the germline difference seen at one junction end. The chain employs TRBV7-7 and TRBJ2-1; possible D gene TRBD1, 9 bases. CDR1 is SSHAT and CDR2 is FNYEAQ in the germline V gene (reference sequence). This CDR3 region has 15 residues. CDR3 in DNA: TGTGCTAGCAGCTTAGCGGGACAGGGCAACAATGAGCAGTTCTTC. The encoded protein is CASSLAGQGNNEQFF.

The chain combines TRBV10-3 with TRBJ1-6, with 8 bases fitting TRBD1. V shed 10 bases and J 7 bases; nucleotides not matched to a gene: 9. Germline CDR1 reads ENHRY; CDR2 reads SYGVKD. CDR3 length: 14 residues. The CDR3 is CATLEGQGNSPLHF. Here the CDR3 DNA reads TGTGCCACTCTGGAAGGACAGGGAAATTCACCCCTCCACTTT.

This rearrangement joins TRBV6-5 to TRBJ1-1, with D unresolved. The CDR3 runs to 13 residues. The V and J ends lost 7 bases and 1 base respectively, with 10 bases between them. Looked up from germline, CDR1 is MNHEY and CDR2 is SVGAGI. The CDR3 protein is CASNRGWNTEAFF. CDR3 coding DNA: TGTGCCAGCAATCGGGGATGGAACACTGAAGCTTTCTTT.

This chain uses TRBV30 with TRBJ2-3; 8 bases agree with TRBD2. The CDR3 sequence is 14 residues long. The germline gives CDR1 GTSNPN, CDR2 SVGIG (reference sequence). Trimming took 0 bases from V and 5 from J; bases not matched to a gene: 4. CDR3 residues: CAWSVGRVKDTQYF. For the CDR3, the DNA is TGTGCCTGGAGTGTCGGGAGGGTAAAAGATACGCAGTATTTT.

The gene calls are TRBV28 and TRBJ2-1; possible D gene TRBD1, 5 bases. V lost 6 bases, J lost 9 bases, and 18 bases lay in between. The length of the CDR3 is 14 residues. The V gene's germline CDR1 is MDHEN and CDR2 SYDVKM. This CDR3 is CASSLRQGLGEQFF. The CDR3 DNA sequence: TGTGCCAGCAGCCTCCGGCAGGGCCTTGGTGAGCAGTTCTTC.

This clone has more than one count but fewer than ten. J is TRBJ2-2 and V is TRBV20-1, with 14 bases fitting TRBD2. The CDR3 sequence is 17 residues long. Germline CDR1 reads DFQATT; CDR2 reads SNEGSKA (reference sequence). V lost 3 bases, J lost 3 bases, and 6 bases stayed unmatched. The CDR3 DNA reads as TGCAGTGCTAGTGGACTAGCGGGGGGCTCTTACACCGGGGAGCTGTTTTTT. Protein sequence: CSASGLAGGSYTGELFF.

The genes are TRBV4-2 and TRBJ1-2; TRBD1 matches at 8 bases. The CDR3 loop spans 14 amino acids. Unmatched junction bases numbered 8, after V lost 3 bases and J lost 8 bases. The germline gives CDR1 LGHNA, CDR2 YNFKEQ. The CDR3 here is CASSQTDRARGYTF. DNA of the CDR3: TGTGCCAGCAGCCAGACGGACAGGGCGCGAGGCTACACCTTC.

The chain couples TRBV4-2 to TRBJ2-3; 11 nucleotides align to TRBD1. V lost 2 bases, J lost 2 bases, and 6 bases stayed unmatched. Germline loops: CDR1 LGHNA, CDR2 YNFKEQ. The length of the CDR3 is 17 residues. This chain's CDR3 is CASSQSRTGGNTDTQYF. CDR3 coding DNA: TGTGCCAGCAGCCAATCTAGGACAGGGGGCAACACAGATACGCAGTATTTT.

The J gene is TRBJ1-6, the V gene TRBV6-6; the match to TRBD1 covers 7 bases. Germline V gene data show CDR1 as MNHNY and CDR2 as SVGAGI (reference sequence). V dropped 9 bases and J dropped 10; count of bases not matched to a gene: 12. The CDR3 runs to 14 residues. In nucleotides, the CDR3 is TGTGCCAGTACTAAAACAGGGGAGAGATCACCCCTCCACTTT. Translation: CASTKTGERSPLHF.

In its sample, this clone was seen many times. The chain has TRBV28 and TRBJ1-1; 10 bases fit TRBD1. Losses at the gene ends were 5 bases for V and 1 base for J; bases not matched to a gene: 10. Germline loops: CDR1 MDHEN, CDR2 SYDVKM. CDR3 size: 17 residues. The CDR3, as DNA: TGTGCCAGCAGTCATCCAAAGTGGGACAGGGGGAACACTGAAGCTTTCTTT. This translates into CASSHPKWDRGNTEAFF. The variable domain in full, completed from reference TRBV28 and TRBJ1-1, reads DVKVTQSSRYLVKRTGEKVFLECVQDMDHENMFWYRQDPGLGLRLIYFSYDVKMKEKGDIPEGYSVSREKKERFSLILESASTNQTSMYLCASSHPKWDRGNTEAFFGQGTRLTVV.

Written as DNA, the CDR3 is TGTGCCAGCACCTTAAATAGCGGGGGGAGCGAGACCCAGTACTTC. Translated, it gives CASTLNSGGSETQYF. This sequence joins TRBV9 and TRBJ2-5, with TRBD2 matching over 10 bases. CDR3 length: 15 residues. The V gene end was trimmed by 6 bases and the J gene end by 5 bases; junction bases not matched to a gene: 10. Germline CDR1 SGDLS, CDR2 YYNGEE.

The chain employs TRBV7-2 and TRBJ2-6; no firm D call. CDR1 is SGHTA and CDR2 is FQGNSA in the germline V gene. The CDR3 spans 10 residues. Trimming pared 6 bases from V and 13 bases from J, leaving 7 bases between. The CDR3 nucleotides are TGTGCCAGCAGGGTGGAGGTCCTGACTTTC. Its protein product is CASRVEVLTF.

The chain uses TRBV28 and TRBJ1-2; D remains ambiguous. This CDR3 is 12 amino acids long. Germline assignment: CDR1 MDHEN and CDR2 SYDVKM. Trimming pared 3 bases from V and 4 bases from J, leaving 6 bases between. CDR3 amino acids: CASSLMAYGYTF. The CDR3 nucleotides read TGTGCCAGCAGTTTGATGGCCTATGGCTACACCTTC.

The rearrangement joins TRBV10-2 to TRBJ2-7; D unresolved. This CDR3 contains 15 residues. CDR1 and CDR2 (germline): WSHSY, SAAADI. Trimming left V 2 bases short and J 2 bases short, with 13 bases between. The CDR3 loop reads CASSEPPAPAYEQYF. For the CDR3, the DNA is TGCGCCAGCAGTGAGCCCCCCGCGCCCGCCTACGAGCAGTACTTC.

CDR3: CASSFGLAGAYNEQFF. The CDR3 DNA sequence: TGTGCCAGCAGTTTCGGTCTAGCGGGAGCCTACAATGAGCAGTTCTTC. V gene TRBV28 combines with J gene TRBJ2-1; 10 bases align to TRBD2. The CDR3 is made up of 16 amino acids. Germline V CDR1 and CDR2: MDHEN, SYDVKM. V was pared by 3 bases and J by 2 bases, with 4 bases of the junction left unmatched.

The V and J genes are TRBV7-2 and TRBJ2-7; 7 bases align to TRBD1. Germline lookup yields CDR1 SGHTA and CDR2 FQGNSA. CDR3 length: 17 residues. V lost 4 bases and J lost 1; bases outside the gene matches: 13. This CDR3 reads CASSSSPPGQRSYEQYF. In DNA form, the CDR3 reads TGTGCCAGCAGCTCCTCACCTCCGGGACAGCGATCCTACGAGCAGTACTTC.

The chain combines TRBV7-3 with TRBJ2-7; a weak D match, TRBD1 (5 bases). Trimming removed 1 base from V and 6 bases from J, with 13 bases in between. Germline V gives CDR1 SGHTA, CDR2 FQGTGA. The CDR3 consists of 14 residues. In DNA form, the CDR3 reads TGTGCCAGCAGCTTAAATGGTGGGGCATTCGAGCAGTACTTC. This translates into CASSLNGGAFEQYF. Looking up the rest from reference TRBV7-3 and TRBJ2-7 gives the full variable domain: GAGVSQTPSNKVTEKGKYVELRCDPISGHTALYWYRQSLGQGPEFLIYFQGTGAADDSGLPNDRFFAVRPEGSVSTLKIQRTERGDSAVYLCASSLNGGAFEQYFGPGTRLTVT.

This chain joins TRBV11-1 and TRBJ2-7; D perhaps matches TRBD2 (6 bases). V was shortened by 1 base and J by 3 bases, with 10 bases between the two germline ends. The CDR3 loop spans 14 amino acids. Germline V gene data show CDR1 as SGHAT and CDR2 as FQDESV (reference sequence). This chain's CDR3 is CASSLERVSYEQYF. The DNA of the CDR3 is TGTGCCAGCAGCTTAGAGCGGGTCAGCTACGAGCAGTACTTC.

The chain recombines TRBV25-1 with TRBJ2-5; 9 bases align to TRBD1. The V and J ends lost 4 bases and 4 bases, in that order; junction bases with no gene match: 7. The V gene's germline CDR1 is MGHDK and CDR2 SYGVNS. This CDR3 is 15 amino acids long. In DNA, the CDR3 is TGTGCCAGCAGTGGTGGACAGGGGTTGTTAGAGACCCAGTACTTC. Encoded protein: CASSGGQGLLETQYF.